What follows are 15 T cell receptor beta chains derived from one specimen sequenced in a study of T cell changes during pregnancy in multiple sclerosis. Profiled with immunoSEQ multiplex PCR; TCRdb holds only in-frame clones, not every one. The table has over 100,000 clones, 80% to 95% seen once. The specimen was peripheral blood, collected in the third trimester of pregnancy. The receptors originated from a female donor with multiple sclerosis, enrolled in a pregnancy study.

The chain uses TRBV5-5 and TRBJ2-1; D perhaps matches TRBD1 (6 bases). Germline CDR1 and CDR2: SGHKS and YYEKEE (reference sequence). This CDR3 is 17 amino acids long. V shed 0 bases and J shed 3 bases, with 16 bases lying between them. DNA for the CDR3: TGTGCCAGCAGCTTGGGCGCGGACAGCCCCTTCTACAATGAGCAGTTCTTC. Translated, it gives CASSLGADSPFYNEQFF.

This rearrangement joins TRBV28 to TRBJ2-5, with 9 nucleotides matching TRBD2. The junction had 12 bases not matched to a gene; V was cut back by 6 bases and J by 4 bases. In germline, CDR1 is MDHEN, CDR2 SYDVKM. This CDR3 contains 16 residues. CDR3 protein: CASSSPTAGGGETQYF. The CDR3 DNA follows: TGTGCCAGCAGCTCCCCCACAGCGGGGGGCGGAGAGACCCAGTACTTC.

CDR3 protein: CASSLVPTWNEKLFF. CDR3 in DNA: TGTGCCAGCAGCTTAGTGCCAACTTGGAATGAAAAACTGTTTTTT. The chain employs TRBV7-2 and TRBJ1-4; D ambiguous. V lost 1 base, J lost 5 bases, and 11 bases lay in between. The CDR3 contains 15 residues. Looked up from germline, CDR1 is SGHTA and CDR2 is FQGNSA.

This clone was seen just once. The V call is TRBV5-5, the J call TRBJ2-5; TRBD2 matches at 15 bases. This CDR3 comprises 16 residues. V was clipped by 4 bases and J by 4 bases; unmatched bases: 5. Germline loops: CDR1 SGHKS, CDR2 YYEKEE (reference sequence). CDR3 nucleotides: TGTGCCAGCAGCGGCGGACTAGCGGGAGGGGTAGAGACCCAGTACTTC. Encoded protein: CASSGGLAGGVETQYF.

The V call is TRBV5-1, the J call TRBJ1-1; D gene uncertain. The germline CDR1 and CDR2 sequences are SGHRS and YFSETQ. V was clipped by 4 bases and J by 3 bases, with 10 bases between them. This CDR3 contains 13 residues. The CDR3 nucleotides are TGCGCCAGCAGCCCGGCGGGAGACACTGAAGCTTTCTTT. Translated: CASSPAGDTEAFF.

The chain joins TRBV18 to TRBJ2-7; 8 bases match TRBD2. Germline CDR1 KGHSH, CDR2 LQKENI. This CDR3 spans 13 amino acids. With 4 bases clipped from V and 7 bases from J, the junction kept 6 bases outside the gene matches. CDR3 amino acids: CASSLLRGDEQYF. The CDR3 coding sequence is TGTGCCAGCTCACTGTTGCGGGGGGATGAGCAGTACTTC.

The CDR3 coding sequence is TGTGCCAGCAGATGGGGACAGGGTATCACCGGGGAGCTGTTTTTT. Amino acids: CASRWGQGITGELFF. The chain couples TRBV27 to TRBJ2-2; 9 bases agree with TRBD1. Germline-derived CDR1 and CDR2 are MNHEY and SMNVEV (reference sequence). This CDR3 region has 15 residues. V lost 6 bases and J lost 4; bases outside the gene matches: 6.

The gene calls are TRBV4-2 and TRBJ2-7; 7 bases fit TRBD1. The CDR3 extends over 13 amino acids. Trimming at V came to 2 bases and at J to 3 bases, leaving 1 base not matched to a gene. Germline CDR1 and CDR2: LGHNA and YNFKEQ. CDR3 bases: TGTGCCAGCAGCCAACGGGACAGCTACGAGCAGTACTTC. It is translated as CASSQRDSYEQYF.

This chain joins TRBV7-8 and TRBJ1-2, with D possibly matching TRBD1 (5 bases). Germline CDR1 and CDR2: SGHVS and FQNEAQ. V lost 6 bases and J lost 4, with 18 bases in between. The CDR3 runs to 15 residues. CDR3 protein: CASRYSDGRVYGYTF. The CDR3 DNA reads as TGTGCCAGCAGATACTCCGACGGCAGGGTCTATGGCTACACCTTC.

This sequence joins TRBV5-1 and TRBJ2-7; 9 positions match TRBD1. V lost 3 bases to trimming and J lost 2 bases; unmatched junction nucleotides: 3. CDR1 is SGHRS and CDR2 is YFSETQ in the germline V gene. The CDR3 runs to 14 residues. The CDR3 DNA sequence: TGCGCCAGCAGCTGGGGGGACAGGGCCTACGAGCAGTACTTC. This translates into CASSWGDRAYEQYF.

This chain joins TRBV7-8 and TRBJ1-6, with D possibly matching TRBD1 (5 bases). V lost 1 base and J 4 bases, leaving 14 bases between the germline ends. This CDR3 has 17 amino acids. CDR1 SGHVS and CDR2 FQNEAQ come from the germline V gene. CDR3 region: CASSLVPGDRYNSPLHF. CDR3 nucleotide sequence: TGTGCCAGCAGCTTAGTACCGGGGGATAGGTATAATTCACCCCTCCACTTT.

The J gene is TRBJ1-2, the V gene TRBV9; possible D gene TRBD1, 5 bases. The CDR3 totals 12 residues. Trimming stripped 5 bases from V and 8 bases from J, with 13 bases between. Germline V CDR1 and CDR2: SGDLS, YYNGEE. CDR3 sequence reads: CASRSGGGGYTF. CDR3 nucleotides: TGTGCCAGCAGGTCGGGGGGAGGAGGCTACACCTTC.

This clone was counted a single time. This chain joins TRBV5-3 and TRBJ1-6; 8 nucleotides agree with TRBD1. TRBV5-3 is designated an ORF whose function remains uncertain. There are 16 residues in the CDR3. V lost 9 bases, J lost 8 bases, and 16 bases stayed unmatched. CDR3 DNA: TGTGCCAATCCGGCCAGTGAGACAGGGGTGCATTCACCCCTCCACTTT. Amino acids: CANPASETGVHSPLHF.

The chain couples TRBV15 to TRBJ2-6, with a weak D call TRBD1 (5 bases). Germline V gene lookup returns CDR1 LNHNV and CDR2 YYDKDF (reference sequence). V lost 0 bases and J 0 bases, leaving 9 bases between the germline ends. The CDR3 consists of 17 residues. The CDR3 sequence is CATSREGQPSGANVLTF. The CDR3 DNA reads as TGTGCCACCAGCAGAGAGGGGCAGCCCTCTGGGGCCAACGTCCTGACTTTC. Using reference TRBV15 and TRBJ2-6 for the parts outside the CDR3, the full variable domain is DAMVIQNPRYQVTQFGKPVTLSCSQTLNHNVMYWYQQKSSQAPKLLFHYYDKDFNNEADTPDNFQSRRPNTSFCFLDIRSPGLGDTAMYLCATSREGQPSGANVLTFGAGSRLTVL.

Here the CDR3 DNA reads TGTGCCAGCAGTGAACCGGGACTAGACTACAATGAGCAGTTCTTC. It codes for CASSEPGLDYNEQFF. The V call is TRBV25-1, the J call TRBJ2-1, with 8 bases identical to TRBD2. The CDR3 loop spans 15 amino acids. Unmatched junction bases numbered 3, after V lost 2 bases and J lost 3 bases. CDR1 is MGHDK and CDR2 is SYGVNS in the germline V gene.